This T cell receptor (beta chain) emerged from a study of blood T cell repertoires in COVID-19. Original methodology: Using reference gene primer amplification, nucleated cell counts were estimated. Assay used: immunoSEQ multiplex PCR; TCRdb lists only in-frame clones, some missing. D and trimming come from the DNA, and the V and J calls and clone size come from that table. The data show about 24,000 clones, with 82% seen just once and approximately 8.6% held by the top ten. Trimming took 2 bases from V and 4 from J, leaving 15 bases between them. Germline CDR1 is SGHTA and CDR2 is FQGTGA. CDR3 length equals 15 residues.

The chain combines TRBV7-3 with TRBJ2-7; D may be TRBD2 (5 bases). The TCR originated in a human donor in a cohort sampled during active COVID-19. Sequencing input: peripheral blood. CDR3 sequence (DNA): TGTGCCAGCAGCTTACGGTATGGAGGAAATTACGAGCAGTACTTC. Residues: CASSLRYGGNYEQYF. Supplemented by reference TRBV7-3 and TRBJ2-7, the full variable domain reads GAGVSQTPSNKVTEKGKYVELRCDPISGHTALYWYRQSLGQGPEFLIYFQGTGAADDSGLPNDRFFAVRPEGSVSTLKIQRTERGDSAVYLCASSLRYGGNYEQYFGPGTRLTVT.